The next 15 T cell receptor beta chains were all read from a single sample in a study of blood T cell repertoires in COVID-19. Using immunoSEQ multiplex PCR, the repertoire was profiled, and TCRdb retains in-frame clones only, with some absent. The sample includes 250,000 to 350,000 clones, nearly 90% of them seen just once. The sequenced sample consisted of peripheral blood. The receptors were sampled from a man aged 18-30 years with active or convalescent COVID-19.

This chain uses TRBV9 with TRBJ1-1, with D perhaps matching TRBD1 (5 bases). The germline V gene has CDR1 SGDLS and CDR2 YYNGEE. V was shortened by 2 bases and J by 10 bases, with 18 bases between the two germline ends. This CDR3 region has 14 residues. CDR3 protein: CASSVSGGAPGAFF. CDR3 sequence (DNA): TGTGCCAGCAGCGTCAGTGGTGGGGCCCCGGGAGCTTTCTTT.

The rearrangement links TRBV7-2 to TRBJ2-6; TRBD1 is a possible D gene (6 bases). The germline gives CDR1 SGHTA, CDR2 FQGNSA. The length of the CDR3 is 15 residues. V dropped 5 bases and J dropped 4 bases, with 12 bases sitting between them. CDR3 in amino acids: CASSPWTAGANVLTF. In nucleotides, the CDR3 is TGTGCCAGCAGCCCTTGGACAGCCGGGGCCAACGTCCTGACTTTC.

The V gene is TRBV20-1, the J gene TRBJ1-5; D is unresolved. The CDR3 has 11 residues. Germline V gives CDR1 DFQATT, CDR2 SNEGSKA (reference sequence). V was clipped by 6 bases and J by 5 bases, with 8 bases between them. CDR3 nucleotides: TGCAGTGCACATCAAGATCAGCCCCAGCATTTT. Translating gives CSAHQDQPQHF.

DNA of the CDR3: TGCAGCGTTCGGGGGGCGCGGGACGAGCAGTACTTC. As protein: CSVRGARDEQYF. This sequence joins TRBV29-1 and TRBJ2-7; perhaps TRBD2 as D (7 bases). CDR1 is SQVTM and CDR2 is ANQGSEA in the germline V gene. The CDR3 runs 12 residues. V shed 5 bases and J shed 5 bases, with 13 bases lying between them.

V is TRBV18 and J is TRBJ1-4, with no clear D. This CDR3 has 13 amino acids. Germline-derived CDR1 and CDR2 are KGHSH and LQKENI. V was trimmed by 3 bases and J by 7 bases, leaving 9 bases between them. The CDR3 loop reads CASSPRGSEKLFF. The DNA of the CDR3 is TGTGCCAGCTCACCCCGGGGAAGTGAAAAACTGTTTTTT.

CDR3 residues: CASSFRGGATDTQYF. The CDR3 coding sequence is TGTGCCAGCAGCTTTCGAGGGGGGGCGACAGATACGCAGTATTTT. The chain uses TRBV5-8 and TRBJ2-3; D perhaps matches TRBD2 (7 bases). This CDR3 is built from 15 residues. V gave up 2 bases and J gave up 3 bases, with 13 bases separating them. Per the germline V gene, CDR1 is SGHTS and CDR2 is YDEGEE.

DNA for the CDR3: TGTGCCAGCAAACAGGGTCGATTAGACACTGAAGCTTTCTTT. Translated: CASKQGRLDTEAFF. V usage is TRBV6-6 and J usage is TRBJ1-1; TRBD1 might be the D (6 bases). Germline loops: CDR1 MNHNY, CDR2 SVGAGI (reference sequence). The CDR3 contains 14 residues. Trimming took 7 bases from V and 3 from J, leaving 15 bases between them.

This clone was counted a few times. CDR3 amino acids: CASSWLQGVHYEQYF. DNA of the CDR3: TGCGCCAGCAGCTGGCTACAGGGGGTCCACTACGAGCAGTACTTC. V and J are TRBV5-1 and TRBJ2-7; TRBD1 aligns across 8 bases. This CDR3 region has 15 residues. The junction had 8 bases not matched to a gene; V was cut back by 3 bases and J by 3 bases. CDR1 is SGHRS, CDR2 YFSETQ, per germline. Full variable domain (missing parts from reference TRBV5-1 and TRBJ2-7): KAGVTQTPRYLIKTRGQQVTLSCSPISGHRSVSWYQQTPGQGLQFLFEYFSETQRNKGNFPGRFSGRQFSNSRSEMNVSTLELGDSALYLCASSWLQGVHYEQYFGPGTRLTVT.

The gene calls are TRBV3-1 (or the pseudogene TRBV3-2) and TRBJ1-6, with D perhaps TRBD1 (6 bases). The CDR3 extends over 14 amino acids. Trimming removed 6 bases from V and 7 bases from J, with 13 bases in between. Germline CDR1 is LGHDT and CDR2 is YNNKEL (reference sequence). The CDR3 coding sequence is TGTGCCAGCAGACTGGGGGGGCCAAATTCACCCCTCCACTTT. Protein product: CASRLGGPNSPLHF.

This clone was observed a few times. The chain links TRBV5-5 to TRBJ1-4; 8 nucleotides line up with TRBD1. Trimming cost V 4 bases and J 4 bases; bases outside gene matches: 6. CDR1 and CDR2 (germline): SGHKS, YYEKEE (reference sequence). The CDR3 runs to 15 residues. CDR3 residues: CASSLQGALNEKLFF. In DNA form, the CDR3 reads TGTGCCAGCAGCCTCCAGGGGGCCCTTAATGAAAAACTGTTTTTT.

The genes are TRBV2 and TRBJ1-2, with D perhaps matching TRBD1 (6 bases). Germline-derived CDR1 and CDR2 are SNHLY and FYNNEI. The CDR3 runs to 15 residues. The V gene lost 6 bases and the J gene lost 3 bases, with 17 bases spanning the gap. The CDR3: CASSSTRGLDYGYTF. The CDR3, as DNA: TGTGCCAGCAGCTCAACCAGGGGCTTAGACTATGGCTACACCTTC.

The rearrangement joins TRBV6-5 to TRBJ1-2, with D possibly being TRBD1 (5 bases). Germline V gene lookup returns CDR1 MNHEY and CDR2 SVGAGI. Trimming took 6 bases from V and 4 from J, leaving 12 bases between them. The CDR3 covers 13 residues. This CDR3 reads CASRNRSSYGYTF. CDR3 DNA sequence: TGTGCCAGCAGGAACAGGTCTTCCTATGGCTACACCTTC.

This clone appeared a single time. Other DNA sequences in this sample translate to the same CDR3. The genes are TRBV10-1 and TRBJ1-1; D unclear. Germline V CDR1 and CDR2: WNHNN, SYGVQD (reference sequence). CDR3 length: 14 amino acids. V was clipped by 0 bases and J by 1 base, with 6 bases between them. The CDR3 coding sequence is TGCGCCAGCAGTGAGTCTGGAGGGAACACTGAAGCTTTCTTT. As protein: CASSESGGNTEAFF.

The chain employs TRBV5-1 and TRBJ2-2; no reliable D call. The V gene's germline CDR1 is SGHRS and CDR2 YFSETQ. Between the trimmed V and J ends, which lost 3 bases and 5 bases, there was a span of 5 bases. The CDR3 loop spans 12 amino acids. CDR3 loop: CASSWQTGELFF. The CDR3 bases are TGCGCCAGCAGCTGGCAAACCGGGGAGCTGTTTTTT.

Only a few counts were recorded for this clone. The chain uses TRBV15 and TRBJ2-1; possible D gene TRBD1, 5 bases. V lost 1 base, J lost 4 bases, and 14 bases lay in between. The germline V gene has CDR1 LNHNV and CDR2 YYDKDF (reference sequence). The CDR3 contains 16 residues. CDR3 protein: CATSRGDSLIYNEQFF. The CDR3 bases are TGTGCCACCAGCAGAGGAGACAGCCTAATTTACAATGAGCAGTTCTTC.